The 23 T cell receptor beta chains given below trace back to one sample, sequenced in a study of blood T cell repertoires in COVID-19. TCRdb's table, derived via immunoSEQ multiplex PCR, lists solely in-frame clones and lacks some. The sample has 150,000 or so clones, 85% to 90% seen once. The material sequenced was peripheral blood. The source of these receptors is a man aged 18 to 29 with COVID-19, enrolled during active disease.

The chain recombines TRBV28 with TRBJ2-2; D possibly corresponds to TRBD2 (6 bases). The CDR3 length is 15 residues. The germline V gene encodes CDR1 MDHEN and CDR2 SYDVKM. V dropped 3 bases and J dropped 1 base, with 9 bases sitting between them. CDR3 sequence reads: CASSFGGKNTGELFF. The CDR3 nucleotides are TGTGCCAGCAGTTTTGGGGGGAAGAACACCGGGGAGCTGTTTTTT.

This clone was seen ten or more times. At one of its ends the junction is not consistent with the germline gene, which may arise from a read error. The rearrangement links TRBV7-2 to TRBJ1-4, with 8 positions matching TRBD1. CDR1 and CDR2 from the germline V gene are SGHTA and FQGNSA. CDR3 length equals 14 residues. Here the CDR3 DNA reads TGTGCCAGCAGCCGTGGACAGGGAAATGAAAAACTGCTTTTT. As protein: CASSRGQGNEKLLF.

V usage is TRBV4-1 and J usage is TRBJ1-2, with a tentative D call TRBD1 (5 bases). Germline-derived CDR1 and CDR2 are MGHRA and YSYEKL. V lost 0 bases to trimming and J lost 1 base, with 12 bases between them. The CDR3 covers 16 residues. CDR3 sequence reads: CASSQDTGGYNYGYTF. CDR3 DNA sequence: TGCGCCAGCAGCCAAGATACGGGGGGGTATAACTATGGCTACACCTTC.

V usage is TRBV27 and J usage is TRBJ2-1; a weak D match, TRBD1 (5 bases). V was pared by 2 bases and J by 9 bases, with 11 bases between. Germline V lookup: CDR1 MNHEY, CDR2 SMNVEV (reference sequence). The CDR3 is 13 amino acids. The CDR3, as DNA: TGTGCCAGCAGTTTAGGGGCAGCCAGTGAGCAGTTCTTC. As protein: CASSLGAASEQFF.

This sequence joins TRBV25-1 and TRBJ1-1; 9 bases line up with TRBD1. The CDR3 totals 18 residues. Germline trimming cut 4 bases from V and 3 bases from J; bases unmatched to any gene: 15. Germline V CDR1 and CDR2: MGHDK, SYGVNS. The CDR3 sequence is CASSVIPLRDRVYTEAFF. The CDR3 DNA sequence: TGTGCCAGCAGTGTCATCCCCCTCCGGGACAGGGTGTACACTGAAGCTTTCTTT.

The chain joins TRBV4-1 to TRBJ1-4; D uncertain. Germline loops: CDR1 MGHRA, CDR2 YSYEKL. V was cut by 10 bases and J by 8 bases, with 17 bases left in between. This CDR3 has 13 amino acids. The CDR3 loop is CATTTLPGEKLFF. CDR3 sequence (DNA): TGCGCCACTACGACCCTCCCGGGGGAAAAACTGTTTTTT.

This chain joins TRBV29-1 and TRBJ1-2; maybe TRBD1 (6 bases). Germline CDR1 is SQVTM and CDR2 is ANQGSEA. The CDR3 extends over 12 amino acids. Trimming cost V 4 bases and J 5 bases, with 11 bases left between them. Here the CDR3 reads CSVVAGEYGYTF. The DNA of the CDR3 is TGCAGCGTTGTTGCAGGGGAATATGGCTACACCTTC.

V usage is TRBV30 and J usage is TRBJ1-1; the D gene is possibly TRBD1 (6 bases). This CDR3 spans 12 amino acids. Trimming took off 5 bases at V and 6 bases at J, with 13 bases between the two ends. Germline-derived CDR1 and CDR2 are GTSNPN and SVGIG (reference sequence). CDR3 DNA: TGTGCCTGGGAGGTACAGGGCGCTGAAGCTTTCTTT. Translated, it gives CAWEVQGAEAFF.

Concerning this clone: In the same sample, other DNA sequences code for this CDR3. The chain recombines TRBV12-3 or TRBV12-4 with TRBJ2-7; D ambiguous. The CDR3 is 13 residues long. Trimming removed 2 bases from V and 3 bases from J, with 8 bases in between. The CDR3 region is CASSLLPGYEQYF. For the CDR3, the DNA is TGTGCCAGCAGTTTACTCCCAGGCTACGAGCAGTACTTC.

The gene calls are TRBV6-6 and TRBJ1-3; D not certain. Trimming pared 2 bases from V and 4 bases from J, leaving 9 bases between. CDR1 and CDR2 (germline): MNHNY, SVGAGI (reference sequence). The CDR3 spans 14 residues. CDR3 sequence (DNA): TGTGCCAGCAGTTACGAGAACCTGGGAAACACCATATATTTT. Its protein product is CASSYENLGNTIYF.

CDR3 region: CASSRTGIYTGELFF. The CDR3 DNA is TGTGCCAGTTCCCGGACAGGGATTTACACCGGGGAGCTGTTTTTT. The rearrangement joins TRBV18 to TRBJ2-2; TRBD1 agrees at 8 bases. V gave up 9 bases and J gave up 3 bases; unmatched junction bases: 9. The germline gives CDR1 KGHSH, CDR2 LQKENI. This CDR3 region has 15 residues.

Only one count was recorded for this clone. The chain employs TRBV30 and TRBJ2-2; possibly TRBD2 for D (6 bases). The CDR3 has 14 amino acids. The V and J ends lost 2 bases and 6 bases respectively, with 13 bases between them. Germline V gives CDR1 GTSNPN, CDR2 SVGIG (reference sequence). DNA of the CDR3: TGTGCCTGGAGTCCTCTAGCGAGGGCCGGGGAGCTGTTTTTT. It specifies CAWSPLARAGELFF.

The gene calls are TRBV9 and TRBJ2-1; TRBD2 agrees at 13 bases. The CDR3 loop spans 16 amino acids. CDR1 and CDR2 (germline): SGDLS, YYNGEE. V shed 3 bases and J 7 bases; nucleotides not matched to a gene: 7. The chain's CDR3 is CASSARTSGSVNEQFF. The CDR3 DNA reads as TGTGCCAGCAGCGCCCGGACTAGCGGGAGTGTAAATGAGCAGTTCTTC.

At least ten counts were recorded for this clone. The chain is built from TRBV6-6 and TRBJ2-7; possibly TRBD1 for D (6 bases). The germline V gene has CDR1 MNHNY and CDR2 SVGAGI (reference sequence). This CDR3 has 13 residues. The ends were cut back, 2 bases at V and 3 bases at J, with 8 bases in the middle. In DNA, the CDR3 is TGTGCCAGCAGTTACCGGGACAACTACGAGCAGTACTTC. Translating it yields CASSYRDNYEQYF.

This sequence joins TRBV11-3 and TRBJ2-1; 9 nucleotides agree with TRBD1. Per germline, CDR1 SGHNT and CDR2 YENEEA. CDR3 length equals 16 residues. The V and J ends lost 5 bases and 4 bases, in that order; junction bases with no gene match: 9. The CDR3 reads CASSPSTGGLYNEQFF. The CDR3 DNA reads as TGTGCCAGCAGCCCCAGTACAGGGGGCCTTTACAATGAGCAGTTCTTC.

This clone was picked up a small number of times. The chain combines TRBV5-1 with TRBJ2-2, with 12 bases aligning to TRBD1. The V and J ends lost 4 bases and 0 bases, in that order; junction bases with no gene match: 7. The CDR3 contains 18 residues. Germline V gives CDR1 SGHRS, CDR2 YFSETQ. The CDR3, as DNA: TGCGCCAGCAGCACCTGGGACAGGGGGCTCGCGAACACCGGGGAGCTGTTTTTT. It is translated as CASSTWDRGLANTGELFF.

The chain uses TRBV11-2 and TRBJ2-7; TRBD2 matches at 9 bases. After removal of 6 bases from V and 7 bases from J, the junction contained 7 bases not matched to a gene. Germline assignment: CDR1 SGHAT and CDR2 FQNNGV. The CDR3 length is 13 residues. The CDR3 spells CASRQREVREQYF. For the CDR3, the DNA is TGTGCCAGCAGGCAGCGGGAGGTGAGGGAGCAGTACTTC.

This clone was recorded once. This chain links TRBV5-6 with TRBJ2-7; perhaps TRBD2 as D (6 bases). The CDR3 consists of 14 residues. The germline V gene has CDR1 SGHDT and CDR2 YYEEEE. Deletions cut 3 bases from V and 0 bases from J, with 10 bases between. CDR3 protein: CASSWGDPSYEQYF. The CDR3 bases are TGTGCCAGCAGCTGGGGGGACCCCTCCTACGAGCAGTACTTC. The entire variable domain, with the rest obtained from reference TRBV5-6 and TRBJ2-7, is as follows: DAGVTQSPTHLIKTRGQQVTLRCSPKSGHDTVSWYQQALGQGPQFIFQYYEEEERQRGNFPDRFSGHQFPNYSSELNVNALLLGDSALYLCASSWGDPSYEQYFGPGTRLTVT.

This clone was seen a handful of times. The chain recombines TRBV19 with TRBJ2-2; a weak D match, TRBD1 (6 bases). V lost 3 bases, J lost 1 base, and 9 bases lay in between. This CDR3 has 15 amino acids. The V gene's germline CDR1 is LNHDA and CDR2 SQIVND (reference sequence). This CDR3 reads CASSIRTENTGELFF. In nucleotides, the CDR3 is TGTGCCAGTAGTATCCGGACAGAGAACACCGGGGAGCTGTTTTTT.

The chain couples TRBV15 to TRBJ2-7; the match to TRBD1 covers 11 bases. From germline, CDR1 is LNHNV and CDR2 YYDKDF (reference sequence). The trim removed 0 bases at V and 5 bases at J, leaving 3 bases unmatched. This CDR3 region has 15 residues. CDR3: CATSRDRDRGDEQYF. The DNA for the CDR3 is TGTGCCACCAGCAGAGATCGGGACAGGGGGGACGAGCAGTACTTC.

In its sample, this clone was seen once. V is TRBV4-2 and J is TRBJ2-2, with 8 bases identical to TRBD2. Losses at the gene ends were 2 bases for V and 5 bases for J; bases not matched to a gene: 4. CDR1 and CDR2 from the germline V gene are LGHNA and YNFKEQ. This CDR3 contains 15 residues. The CDR3, as DNA: TGTGCCAGCAGCCAAAGCGGGGGAAGGACCGGGGAGCTGTTTTTT. It specifies CASSQSGGRTGELFF.

The chain recombines TRBV15 with TRBJ2-7; 11 nucleotides agree with TRBD2. Germline V gives CDR1 LNHNV, CDR2 YYDKDF (reference sequence). The V and J ends lost 2 bases and 3 bases, in that order; junction bases with no gene match: 6. The CDR3 has 16 residues. The chain's CDR3 is CATSRLAGTSGYEQYF. The CDR3, as DNA: TGTGCCACCAGCAGATTAGCCGGGACTAGCGGCTACGAGCAGTACTTC.

The rearrangement links TRBV6-5 to TRBJ2-7; D gene unclear. Germline CDR1 reads MNHEY; CDR2 reads SVGAGI. Trimming took 6 bases from V and 0 from J, leaving 9 bases between them. The CDR3 is 13 residues long. The CDR3: CASRDTFSYEQYF. As DNA, the CDR3 is TGTGCCAGCAGAGACACTTTCTCCTACGAGCAGTACTTC.